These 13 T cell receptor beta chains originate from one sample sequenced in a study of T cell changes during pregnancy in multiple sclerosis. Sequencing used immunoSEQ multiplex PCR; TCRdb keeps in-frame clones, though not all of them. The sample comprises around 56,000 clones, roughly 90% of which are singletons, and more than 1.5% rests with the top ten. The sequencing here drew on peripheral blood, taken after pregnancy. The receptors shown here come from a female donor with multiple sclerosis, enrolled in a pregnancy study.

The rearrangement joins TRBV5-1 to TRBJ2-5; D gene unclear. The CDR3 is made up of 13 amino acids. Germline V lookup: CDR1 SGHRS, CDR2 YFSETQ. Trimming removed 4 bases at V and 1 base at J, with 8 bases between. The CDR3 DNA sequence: TGCGCCAGCAGCCTCCAGTCCCAAGAGACCCAGTACTTC. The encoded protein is CASSLQSQETQYF.

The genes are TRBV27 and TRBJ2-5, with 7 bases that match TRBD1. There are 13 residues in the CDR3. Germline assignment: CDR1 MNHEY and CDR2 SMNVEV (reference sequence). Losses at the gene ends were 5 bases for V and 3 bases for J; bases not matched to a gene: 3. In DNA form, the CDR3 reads TGTGCCAGCAGTAACGACAGGGAAGAGACCCAGTACTTC. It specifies CASSNDREETQYF.

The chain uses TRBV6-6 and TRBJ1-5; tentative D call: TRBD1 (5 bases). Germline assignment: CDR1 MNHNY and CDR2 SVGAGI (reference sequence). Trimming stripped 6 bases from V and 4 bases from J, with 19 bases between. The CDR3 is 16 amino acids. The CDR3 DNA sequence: TGTGCCAGCAGATCAACCGGGGGGACGAGGAATCAGCCCCAGCATTTT. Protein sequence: CASRSTGGTRNQPQHF.

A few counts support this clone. The CDR3 here is CAWSPEGDQPQHF. In DNA, the CDR3 is TGTGCCTGGAGTCCCGAGGGGGATCAGCCCCAGCATTTT. The genes are TRBV30 and TRBJ1-5; D might be TRBD1 (6 bases). The length of the CDR3 is 13 residues. The V end lost 2 bases, the J end lost 5 bases, and 10 bases lay between the germline ends. Germline V gene lookup returns CDR1 GTSNPN and CDR2 SVGIG (reference sequence).

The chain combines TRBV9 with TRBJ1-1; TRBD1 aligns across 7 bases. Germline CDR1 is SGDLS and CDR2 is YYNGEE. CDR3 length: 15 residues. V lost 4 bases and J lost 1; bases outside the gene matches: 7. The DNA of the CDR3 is TGTGCCAGCAGCAAGGGACAGCCCCAGAACACTGAAGCTTTCTTT. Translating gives CASSKGQPQNTEAFF.

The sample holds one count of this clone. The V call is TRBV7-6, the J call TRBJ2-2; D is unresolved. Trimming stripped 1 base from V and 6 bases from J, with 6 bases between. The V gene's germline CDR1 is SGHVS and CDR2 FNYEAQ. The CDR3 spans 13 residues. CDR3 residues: CASSLVSAGELFF. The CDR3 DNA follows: TGTGCCAGCAGCTTAGTTTCGGCCGGGGAGCTGTTTTTT.

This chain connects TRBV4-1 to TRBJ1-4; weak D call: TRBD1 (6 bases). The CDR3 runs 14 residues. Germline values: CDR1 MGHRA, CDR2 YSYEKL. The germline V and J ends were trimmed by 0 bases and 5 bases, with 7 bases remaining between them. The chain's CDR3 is CASSQEGQNEKLFF. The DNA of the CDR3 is TGCGCCAGCAGCCAAGAAGGACAGAATGAAAAACTGTTTTTT.

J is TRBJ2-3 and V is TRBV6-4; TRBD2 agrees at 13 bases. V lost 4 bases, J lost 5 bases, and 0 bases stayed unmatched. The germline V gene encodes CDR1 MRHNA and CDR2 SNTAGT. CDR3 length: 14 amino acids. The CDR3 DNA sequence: TGTGCCAGCAGTGGGACTAGCGGGGGAGATACGCAGTATTTT. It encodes CASSGTSGGDTQYF.

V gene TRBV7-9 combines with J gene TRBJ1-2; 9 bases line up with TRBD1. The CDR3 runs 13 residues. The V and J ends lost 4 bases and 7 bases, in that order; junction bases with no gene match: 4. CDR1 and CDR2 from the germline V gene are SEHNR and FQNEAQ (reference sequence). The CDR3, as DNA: TGTGCCAGCAGCTGGACAGGGGAGCTTGGCTACACCTTC. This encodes CASSWTGELGYTF.

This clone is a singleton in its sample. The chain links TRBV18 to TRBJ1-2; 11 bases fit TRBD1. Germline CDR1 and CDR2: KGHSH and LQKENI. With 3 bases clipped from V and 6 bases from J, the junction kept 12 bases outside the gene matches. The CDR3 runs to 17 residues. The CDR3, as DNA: TGTGCCAGCTCACCGCGGGGACAGGGGGACTTTGAACATGGCTACACCTTC. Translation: CASSPRGQGDFEHGYTF. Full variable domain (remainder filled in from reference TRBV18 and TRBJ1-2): NAGVMQNPRHLVRRRGQEARLRCSPMKGHSHVYWYRQLPEEGLKFMVYLQKENIIDESGMPKERFSAEFPKEGPSILRIQQVVRGDSAAYFCASSPRGQGDFEHGYTFGSGTRLTVV.

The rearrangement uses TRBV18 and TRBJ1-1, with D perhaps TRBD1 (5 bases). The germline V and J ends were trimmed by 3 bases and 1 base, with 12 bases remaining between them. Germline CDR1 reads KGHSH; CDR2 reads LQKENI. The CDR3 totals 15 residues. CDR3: CASSPRGGGNTEAFF. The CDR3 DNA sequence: TGTGCCAGCTCACCGCGGGGGGGAGGGAACACTGAAGCTTTCTTT.

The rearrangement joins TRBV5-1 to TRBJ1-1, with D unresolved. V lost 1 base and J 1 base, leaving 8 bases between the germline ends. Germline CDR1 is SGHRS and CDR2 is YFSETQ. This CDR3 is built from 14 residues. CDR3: CASSLNSWNTEAFF. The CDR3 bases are TGCGCCAGCAGCTTGAACAGTTGGAACACTGAAGCTTTCTTT.

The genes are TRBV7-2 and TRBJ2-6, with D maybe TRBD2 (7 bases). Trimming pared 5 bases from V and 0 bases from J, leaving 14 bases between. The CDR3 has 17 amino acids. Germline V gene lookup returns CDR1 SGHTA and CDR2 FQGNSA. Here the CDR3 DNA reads TGTGCCAGCAGCCCCCGGGGGGCTAGCTCTGGGGCCAACGTCCTGACTTTC. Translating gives CASSPRGASSGANVLTF.